Following are 20 T cell receptor beta chains from one sample sequenced in a study of blood T cells in healthy people across ages. A sample-barcoded 5' primer and a J-beta primer mix were used in a second PCR of about 6 to 12 cycles. Via MiXCR, TCRdb re-called the 5' RACE reads, giving one row per CDR3 protein. The sample shows 1.5 million to 2 million distinct CDR3 sequences, about 50% of them seen only once. The sample taken for sequencing was blood. The origin of the receptors is a woman aged 40 to 50 in good health.

The chain links TRBV2 to TRBJ2-5; D tentatively reads TRBD1 or TRBD2 (6 bases each). Germline V gives CDR1 SNHLY, CDR2 FYNNEI. This CDR3 is 15 amino acids long. The V end lost 2 bases, the J end lost 4 bases, and 14 bases lay between the germline ends. The CDR3: CASSEPRGQGETQYF. CDR3 coding DNA: TGTGCCAGCAGTGAACCTCGGGGGCAAGGAGAGACCCAGTACTTC.

The chain carries TRBV4-1 and TRBJ2-7, with D perhaps matching TRBD1 or TRBD2 (5 bases each). The CDR3 has 16 amino acids. The germline CDR1 and CDR2 sequences are MGHRA and YSYEKL. V was shortened by 4 bases and J by 3 bases, with 19 bases between the two germline ends. For the CDR3, the DNA is TGCGCCAGCAGCCCAATGCCGGGACGGGAAATCTACGAGCAGTACTTC. Protein sequence: CASSPMPGREIYEQYF.

This clonotype was recorded a few times. This rearrangement joins TRBV29-1 to TRBJ2-3; 8 bases map to TRBD2. J was trimmed by 0 bases and V by 7 bases; bases with no gene match: 9. The CDR3 is 15 amino acids. In germline, CDR1 is SQVTM, CDR2 ANQGSEA. CDR3 DNA: TGCAGCGCCCGCGGGGGGTACCAAAGCACAGATACGCAGTATTTT. Its translation is CSARGGYQSTDTQYF.

The chain couples TRBV6-5 to TRBJ2-6, with TRBD2 identical over 7 bases. The CDR3 has 16 residues. Trimming removed 7 bases from V and 1 base from J; junction bases left unmatched: 7. Germline CDR1 reads MNHEY; CDR2 reads SVGAGI. The CDR3 region has the DNA TGTGCCAGCACGTGGGGCGGGGGTTCTGGGGCCAACGTCCTGACTTTC. Translating it yields CASTWGGGSGANVLTF.

The chain has TRBV20-1 and TRBJ2-1; either TRBD1 or TRBD2 may supply D (6 bases each). CDR1 and CDR2 from the germline V gene are DFQATT and SNEGSKA (reference sequence). This CDR3 region has 12 residues. V was trimmed by 3 bases and J by 10 bases, leaving 13 bases between them. The CDR3 sequence is CSARWGASEQFF. CDR3 DNA sequence: TGCAGTGCTAGGTGGGGGGCGAGCGAGCAGTTCTTC.

Turning to this clonotype: As the CDR3 is not closed by the conserved phenylalanine or tryptophan, this likely results from a read error. Because the CDR3's place on the DNA is in doubt, the DNA is left out and the CDR3 is given as listed by TCRdb. This sequence joins TRBV9 and TRBJ2-4; the table gives TRBD1 as D, unverified against the DNA. Both ends counted, the CDR3 spans 16 residues. The germline V gene has CDR1 SGDLS and CDR2 YYNGEE. This CDR3 is CASSAARQGFQKHSVL.

V is TRBV20-1 and J is TRBJ2-3, with 7 bases aligning to TRBD1. The germline V gene encodes CDR1 DFQATT and CDR2 SNEGSKA (reference sequence). The CDR3 is 14 residues long. J gave up 3 bases and V 6 bases, and 9 bases lay outside the gene matches. The CDR3 DNA is TGCAGTGCCCCGACAGGGTCCAGGACAGATACGCAGTATTTT. Translated, it gives CSAPTGSRTDTQYF.

This clonotype was detected only a few times. This rearrangement joins TRBV2 to TRBJ2-1; D is unresolved. Per the germline V gene, CDR1 is SNHLY and CDR2 is FYNNEI. Between the trimmed V and J ends, which lost 7 bases and 9 bases, there was a span of 13 bases. The CDR3 covers 12 residues. CDR3 coding DNA: TGTGCCAGCACCTTAAGTGATCTTGAGCAGTTCTTC. Translating gives CASTLSDLEQFF.

This chain connects TRBV28 to TRBJ1-4, with a weak D call TRBD1 (6 bases). Germline loops: CDR1 MDHEN, CDR2 SYDVKM. The CDR3 has 14 residues. The V and J ends lost 7 bases and 8 bases respectively, with 17 bases between them. The CDR3 bases are TGTGCCAGCACCGACCGGGGGGCCCAGGAAAAACTGTTTTTT. It yields the protein CASTDRGAQEKLFF.

This sequence joins TRBV21-1 and TRBJ1-1. TRBV21-1 is a pseudogene. CDR3 size: 14 residues. The DNA of the CDR3 is TGTGCCAGCAGCAAAGAGCACGGCACCACTGAAGCTTTCTTT. Protein: CASSKEHGTTEAFF.

In DNA, the CDR3 is TGTGCCAGCGGCAGGGTATGGGGCAACTATGGCTACACCTTC. This sequence encodes CASGRVWGNYGYTF. The rearrangement uses TRBV28 and TRBJ1-2; tentatively, D is TRBD1 (5 bases). Trimming left V 8 bases short and J 2 bases short, with 15 bases between. The CDR3 consists of 14 residues. Germline values: CDR1 MDHEN, CDR2 SYDVKM.

This clonotype was counted only a few times. The chain is built from TRBV20-1 and TRBJ2-5, with a weak D call TRBD2 (5 bases). The germline CDR1 and CDR2 sequences are DFQATT and SNEGSKA (reference sequence). The CDR3 is 15 residues long. V was trimmed by 0 bases and J by 8 bases, leaving 19 bases between them. The CDR3, as DNA: TGCAGTGCTAGAGATGGCGCTAGCCCGATTCTTACCCAGTACTTC. It specifies CSARDGASPILTQYF.

Comment on this clonotype: A junction boundary mismatches the germline segment, possibly from a read error. V and J are TRBV5-6 and TRBJ2-3, with 11 bases that match TRBD2. This CDR3 contains 15 residues. Germline V gene sequence: CDR1 SGHDT, CDR2 YYEEEE. This chain's CDR3 is CAGSAGLAGTDTQYF. The CDR3 nucleotides are TGTGCCGGCAGCGCGGGACTAGCGGGCACAGATACGCAGTATTTT.

This chain connects TRBV13 to TRBJ2-4; the D is unclear. This CDR3 has 15 amino acids. V dropped 5 bases and J dropped 0 bases, with 11 bases sitting between them. Germline V gene data show CDR1 as PRHDT and CDR2 as FYEKMQ (reference sequence). CDR3 sequence: CASSRQQLAKNIQYF. CDR3 bases: TGTGCCAGCAGCCGCCAACAGCTAGCCAAAAACATTCAGTACTTC.

The chain joins TRBV20-1 to TRBJ2-1, with TRBD2 identical over 15 bases. Looked up from germline, CDR1 is DFQATT and CDR2 is SNEGSKA (reference sequence). After removal of 5 bases from V and 10 bases from J, the junction contained 18 bases not matched to a gene. This CDR3 has 18 amino acids. The CDR3: CSAPRTSGGAVLGQEQFF. In DNA form, the CDR3 reads TGCAGTGCTCCGCGGACTAGCGGGGGGGCCGTACTTGGGCAGGAGCAGTTCTTC.

The chain has TRBV6-2 or TRBV6-3 and TRBJ2-5, with 7 nucleotides matching TRBD2. Matching the DNA end better, TRBJ2-7 makes the J call doubtful. The CDR3 is 15 amino acids. Per the germline V gene, CDR1 is MNHEY and CDR2 is SVGEGT. As DNA, the CDR3 is TGTGCCAGCAGCCCGTATGGGGGGGTGAACTACGAGCAGTACTTC. It yields the protein CASSPYGGVNYEQYF.

This clonotype came up a few times. The gene calls are TRBV6-5 and TRBJ1-2; D is uncertain. V gave up 8 bases and J gave up 5 bases, with 9 bases separating them. From germline, CDR1 is MNHEY and CDR2 SVGAGI. The CDR3 is 11 residues long. CDR3 sequence (DNA): TGTGCCAGCTCCGGGTTTTATGGCTACACCTTC. It codes for CASSGFYGYTF.

There are a few counts of this clonotype. The rearrangement uses TRBV20-1 and TRBJ2-3; 9 nucleotides align to TRBD1. There are 15 residues in the CDR3. V was pared by 3 bases and J by 0 bases, with 4 bases of the junction left unmatched. Per the germline V gene, CDR1 is DFQATT and CDR2 is SNEGSKA (reference sequence). For the CDR3, the DNA is TGCAGTGCTAGGGGACAGGGATCTAGCACAGATACGCAGTATTTT. Translated: CSARGQGSSTDTQYF.

This clonotype was observed a handful of times. In nucleotides, the CDR3 is TGTGCCAGCAGCCCTGGGGGTAGCGAGGCCTACAATGAGCAGTTCTTC. It translates to CASSPGGSEAYNEQFF. The chain links TRBV7-9 to TRBJ2-1; D may match TRBD1 or TRBD2 (5 bases each). The V and J ends lost 5 bases and 2 bases respectively, with 16 bases between them. CDR3 length: 16 amino acids. CDR1 and CDR2 from the germline V gene are SEHNR and FQNEAQ (reference sequence).

At least ten counts were recorded for this clonotype. V usage is TRBV4-3 and J usage is TRBJ2-3, with D uncertain. The CDR3 loop spans 14 amino acids. CDR1 and CDR2 (germline): LGHNA, YSLEER. Trimming removed 0 bases at V and 2 bases at J, with 6 bases between. This CDR3 is CASSQDPATDTQYF. CDR3 nucleotide sequence: TGCGCCAGCAGCCAAGATCCAGCCACAGATACGCAGTATTTT.